The subject of this entry is one T cell receptor (beta chain). The antigen is not known. MiXCR, run by TCRdb on the 5' RACE reads, gives a single entry per CDR3 protein. Among 200,000 to 250,000 distinct CDR3 sequences, approximately 20% were seen once, and the ten largest hold approximately 40%. This specimen belongs to a study of CD8 T cells in ankylosing spondylitis. Study-wide points: Made up of roughly 8 highly homologous variants, a TCR beta motif appeared characteristic of ankylosing spondylitis blood.

The CDR3 is made up of 12 amino acids. V shed 5 bases, J shed 7 bases, and the junction held 3 bases outside the gene matches. Per the germline V gene, CDR1 is MDHEN and CDR2 is SYDVKM. The TCR sequence derives from a male donor with ankylosing spondylitis. Sequenced material: blood, either unsorted or a sorted T cell fraction (not recorded which). The chain has TRBV28 and TRBJ2-5, with 8 positions matching TRBD2. DNA of the CDR3: TGTGCCAGCAGTCCGGGGGGGGTGACCCAGTACTTC. This codes for CASSPGGVTQYF.